The rows below give T cell receptor beta chains drawn from one sample of a study of blood T cell repertoires in COVID-19. The method was immunoSEQ multiplex PCR; TCRdb's version includes in-frame clones alone and lacks a portion of them. The sample holds 250,000 to 350,000 clones, 75% to 90% seen once. Sequenced sample: peripheral blood. The origin of the receptors is a woman aged 45-65 years who had recovered from COVID-19. The CDR3 runs from the conserved cysteine through the conserved F or W. The D gene is left open where the match is weak. The size field is filled for only some rows; it gives once, few, many or a size class.

>TRBV9|TRBJ2-3|15|NA|NA
CASSVGTSSTDTQYF
TGTGCCAGCAGCGTCGGGACATCAAGCACAGATACGCAGTATTTT
>TRBV5-1|TRBJ1-2|15|NA|NA
CASSLEAASNYGYTF
TGCGCCAGCAGCTTGGAGGCGGCCTCTAACTATGGCTACACCTTC
>TRBV5-6|TRBJ2-3|16|NA|TRBD2
CASSFLSGGGTDTQYF
TGTGCCAGCAGCTTTCTAAGCGGGGGGGGCACAGATACGCAGTATTTT
>TRBV28|TRBJ2-6|15|NA|NA
CASSLGGTGANVLTF
TGTGCCAGCAGTTTAGGAGGGACTGGGGCCAACGTCCTGACTTTC
>TRBV29-1|TRBJ1-1|13|NA|NA
CSVHRRGGTEAFF
TGCAGCGTTCATCGAAGGGGAGGAACTGAAGCTTTCTTT
>TRBV7-2|TRBJ2-1|16|NA|NA
CASSPGSWSSYNEQFF
TGTGCCAGCAGTCCCGGGAGCTGGAGCTCCTACAATGAGCAGTTCTTC
>TRBV11-2|TRBJ1-2|15|NA|TRBD1
CASSLRSPGTGGNTF
TGTGCCAGCAGCCTCCGCAGCCCCGGGACAGGGGGCAACACCTTC
>TRBV5-1|TRBJ1-3|14|once|NA
CASSLEGYGNTIYF
TGCGCCAGCAGCTTGGAGGGGTACGGAAACACCATATATTTT
>TRBV27|TRBJ1-5|15|NA|NA
CASSSILPSNQPQHF
TGTGCCAGCAGTTCTATCCTACCGAGCAATCAGCCCCAGCATTTT
>TRBV6-1|TRBJ1-1|16|NA|NA
CASSEWVGEGDTEAFF
TGTGCCAGCAGTGAATGGGTAGGGGAGGGGGACACTGAAGCTTTCTTT
>TRBV7-2|TRBJ2-1|14|NA|NA
CASSLDPGGGEQFF
TGTGCCAGCAGCTTAGACCCGGGGGGCGGTGAGCAGTTCTTC
>TRBV11-2|TRBJ1-1|11|NA|NA
CASSPGEGAFF
TGTGCCAGCAGCCCGGGAGAGGGAGCTTTCTTT
>TRBV27|TRBJ2-6|19|NA|NA
CASSSNRGDFLTGANVLTF
TGTGCCAGCAGTTCGAATCGAGGAGACTTTCTTACTGGGGCCAACGTCCTGACTTTC
>TRBV28|TRBJ2-2|16|NA|NA
CASRYPRRGNTGELFF
TGTGCCAGCAGATACCCTCGGAGGGGTAACACCGGGGAGCTGTTTTTT
>TRBV18|TRBJ2-7|14|few|NA
CASSPRDFGYEQYF
TGTGCCAGCTCACCCCGGGACTTCGGGTACGAGCAGTACTTC
>TRBV7-3|TRBJ2-1|13|NA|NA
CASSPGGGNEQFF
TGTGCCAGCAGCCCAGGAGGCGGGAATGAGCAGTTCTTC
>TRBV6-4|TRBJ1-2|13|NA|NA
CARRSLANYGYTF
TGTGCCCGCAGAAGTTTAGCTAACTATGGCTACACCTTC
>TRBV5-1|TRBJ2-2|16|NA|NA
CASSFKRGKNTGELFF
TGCGCCAGCAGCTTTAAAAGGGGGAAGAACACCGGGGAGCTGTTTTTT
>TRBV11-2|TRBJ2-3|16|NA|NA
CASSLYPIVGTDTQYF
TGTGCCAGCAGCTTATATCCAATAGTGGGCACAGATACGCAGTATTTT
>TRBV6-6|TRBJ1-1|13|NA|NA
CASTGRGNTEAFF
TGTGCCAGCACTGGCAGGGGGAACACTGAAGCTTTCTTT
>TRBV5-1|TRBJ1-4|15|NA|NA
CASSSDTGRGEKLFF
TGCGCCAGCAGCTCGGACACAGGGAGGGGTGAAAAACTGTTTTTT
>TRBV30|TRBJ1-1|13|NA|NA
CAWSPGGRTEAFF
TGTGCCTGGAGTCCGGGGGGTAGGACTGAAGCTTTCTTT
>TRBV5-5|TRBJ1-3|17|NA|NA
CASSPALRGAGGNTIYF
TGTGCCAGCAGCCCAGCTCTGCGGGGCGCGGGGGGAAACACCATATATTTT
>TRBV14|TRBJ2-7|14|NA|NA
CASSPRTGTYEQYF
TGTGCCAGCAGCCCGCGGACGGGGACCTACGAGCAGTACTTC
>TRBV2|TRBJ1-4|13|many|NA
CASTGGFGEKLFF
TGTGCCAGCACTGGAGGGTTCGGTGAAAAACTGTTTTTT
>TRBV7-9|TRBJ2-7|14|NA|TRBD1
CASSIGTGDYEQYF
TGTGCCAGCAGCATCGGGACAGGGGATTACGAGCAGTACTTC
>TRBV9|TRBJ2-7|15|NA|TRBD2
CASTPSGSGSYEQYF
TGTGCCAGCACCCCTAGCGGGAGCGGCTCCTACGAGCAGTACTTC
>TRBV7-9|TRBJ1-5|14|once|NA
CASSSPGNDQPQHF
TGTGCCAGCAGCTCCCCAGGGAACGATCAGCCCCAGCATTTT
>TRBV18|TRBJ1-2|17|NA|NA
CASSPFSGSGYNYGYTF
TGTGCCAGCTCACCGTTCAGTGGTTCGGGATATAACTATGGCTACACCTTC
>TRBV7-9|TRBJ1-4|11|NA|NA
CASSPDEKLFF
TGTGCCAGCAGCCCAGATGAAAAACTGTTTTTT
>TRBV11-2|TRBJ1-2|13|once|TRBD1
CASSAQGPYGYTF
TGTGCCAGCAGCGCACAGGGGCCATATGGCTACACCTTC
>TRBV7-8|TRBJ2-2|20|NA|NA
CASSRPTGGVDIRTSGELFF
TGTGCCAGCAGCCGACCCACGGGGGGCGTTGACATCCGGACCTCCGGGGAGCTGTTTTTT
>TRBV4-1|TRBJ1-1|16|once|NA
CASSQDPGTQNTEAFF
TGCGCCAGCAGCCAAGACCCCGGGACACAGAACACTGAAGCTTTCTTT
>TRBV5-1|TRBJ2-1|14|NA|NA
CASSLDWGRNEQFF
TGCGCCAGCAGCTTGGATTGGGGGCGGAATGAGCAGTTCTTC
>TRBV11-1|TRBJ2-7|12|once|NA
CASSRTGYEQYF
TGTGCCAGCAGCCGTACAGGCTACGAGCAGTACTTC
>TRBV2|TRBJ2-7|14|NA|TRBD2
CASSGTSGSYEQYF
TGTGCCAGCAGCGGGACTAGCGGCTCCTACGAGCAGTACTTC
>TRBV10-3|TRBJ1-5|16|NA|NA
CAISEEEDYSNQPQHF
TGTGCCATCAGTGAGGAGGAGGACTATAGCAATCAGCCCCAGCATTTT
>TRBV7-2|TRBJ1-2|13|NA|NA
CASSLGASYGYTF
TGTGCCAGCAGCTTAGGGGCCTCCTATGGCTACACCTTC
>TRBV24-1|TRBJ1-5|22|NA|NA
CATSGKGLCTAAGGYSNQPQHF
TGTGCCACCAGTGGTAAGGGTCTTTGTACGGCCGCCGGAGGCTATAGCAATCAGCCCCAGCATTTT
>TRBV5-5|TRBJ2-3|15|NA|TRBD1
CASSPSRGLGDTQYF
TGTGCCAGCAGCCCGTCGAGGGGGCTAGGAGATACGCAGTATTTT